Shown below are 10 T cell receptor beta chains from a single sample sequenced in a study of T cell responses to AZD1222 COVID-19 vaccine (dated by TCRdb to the early 2020s). The library was obtained by the immunoSEQ multiplex PCR assay. The clones in this table, taken by TCRdb from immuneACCESS, are in-frame only. Not every clone is retained; where verified, under half of the shortfall comes from an unresolved V gene, and the cause of the rest is unknown. Across this sample there are about 160,000 clones, with approximately 91% seen only once. The ten largest account for roughly 3.8% of the sample. Interpreted using the paper, the time point label stands for: about 28 days (+/-7) after the second vaccine dose. The sample in question was peripheral blood, obtained 28 days after the second AZD1222 dose. These receptors were taken from an adult who received the AZD1222 COVID-19 vaccine.

Only one count was recorded for this clone. V and J are TRBV7-9 and TRBJ2-1, with unresolved D. CDR3 length: 17 residues. Trimming pared 1 base from V and 0 bases from J, leaving 13 bases between. The germline CDR1 and CDR2 sequences are SEHNR and FQNEAQ (reference sequence). CDR3 sequence: CASSLDQSTRSYNEQFF. The CDR3 DNA is TGTGCCAGCAGCTTAGATCAGAGCACCCGCTCCTACAATGAGCAGTTCTTC. The full variable domain, rest sourced from reference TRBV7-9 and TRBJ2-1, is DTGVSQNPRHKITKRGQNVTFRCDPISEHNRLYWYRQTLGQGPEFLTYFQNEAQLEKSRLLSDRFSAERPKGSFSTLEIQRTEQGDSAMYLCASSLDQSTRSYNEQFFGPGTRLTVL.

In its sample, this clone was seen once. This chain uses TRBV24-1 with TRBJ2-5; 7 bases agree with TRBD2. J lost 2 bases, V lost 5 bases, and 10 bases had no gene match. The CDR3 spans 16 residues. Per germline, CDR1 KGHDR and CDR2 SFDVKD. CDR3: CATSGVPRELQETQYF. The CDR3 DNA sequence: TGTGCCACCAGTGGGGTCCCGCGGGAGCTACAAGAGACCCAGTACTTC.

The V call is TRBV7-2, the J call TRBJ2-5; 8 bases map to TRBD1. Germline assignment: CDR1 SGHTA and CDR2 FQGNSA. V was pared by 4 bases and J by 5 bases, with 15 bases of the junction left unmatched. The CDR3 spans 17 residues. The CDR3 loop is CASSSLTGVGSGETQYF. DNA of the CDR3: TGTGCCAGCAGCTCCCTGACAGGGGTAGGGTCAGGGGAGACCCAGTACTTC.

The chain uses TRBV2 and TRBJ1-1; TRBD1 matches at 8 bases. Germline V CDR1 and CDR2: SNHLY, FYNNEI. Trimming at V came to 5 bases and at J to 7 bases, leaving 6 bases not matched to a gene. The CDR3 covers 13 residues. The CDR3 protein is CASSFGQGLEAFF. DNA of the CDR3: TGTGCCAGCAGTTTTGGACAGGGCCTTGAAGCTTTCTTT. Based on the CDR3 plus reference TRBV2 and TRBJ1-1, the full variable domain is EPEVTQTPSHQVTQMGQEVILRCVPISNHLYFYWYRQILGQKVEFLVSFYNNEISEKSEIFDDQFSVERPDGSNFTLKIRSTKLEDSAMYFCASSFGQGLEAFFGQGTRLTVV.

The chain links TRBV4-2 to TRBJ2-7; 11 nucleotides line up with TRBD2. V shed 0 bases and J 0 bases; nucleotides not matched to a gene: 7. Looked up from germline, CDR1 is LGHNA and CDR2 is YNFKEQ. The CDR3 extends over 18 amino acids. CDR3 residues: CASSQDRASGGSSYEQYF. The CDR3 nucleotides read TGTGCCAGCAGCCAAGATAGGGCTAGCGGGGGGTCCTCCTACGAGCAGTACTTC.

The chain has TRBV20-1 and TRBJ2-1; D remains ambiguous. Germline CDR1 reads DFQATT; CDR2 reads SNEGSKA (reference sequence). The CDR3 runs to 11 residues. The germline V and J ends were trimmed by 0 bases and 9 bases, with 6 bases remaining between them. This CDR3 is CSARESPEQFF. CDR3 bases: TGCAGTGCTAGAGAGAGCCCTGAGCAGTTCTTC.

V is TRBV7-8 and J is TRBJ1-5; no definite D call. The length of the CDR3 is 13 residues. Germline V gene lookup returns CDR1 SGHVS and CDR2 FQNEAQ. V was clipped by 1 base and J by 5 bases, with 6 bases between them. The CDR3 nucleotides are TGTGCCAGCAGCTTAGGTGGATATCAGCCCCAGCATTTT. Amino acids: CASSLGGYQPQHF.

The genes are TRBV6-4 and TRBJ2-7, with 7 nucleotides matching TRBD1. The CDR3 sequence is 13 residues long. J was trimmed by 1 base and V by 5 bases; bases with no gene match: 2. CDR1 is MRHNA and CDR2 is SNTAGT in the germline V gene. The CDR3 is CASSQGQSYEQYF. The CDR3 nucleotides are TGTGCCAGCAGTCAGGGACAGTCCTACGAGCAGTACTTC.

The chain combines TRBV7-3 with TRBJ2-1; TRBD2 agrees at 16 bases. V shed 2 bases and J 10 bases; nucleotides not matched to a gene: 5. This CDR3 region has 16 residues. Per the germline V gene, CDR1 is SGHTA and CDR2 is FQGTGA. In nucleotides, the CDR3 is TGTGCCAGCAGCTTAGCCGGGACTAGCGGGAGGGGAGAGCAGTTCTTC. It yields the protein CASSLAGTSGRGEQFF.

The V and J genes are TRBV30 and TRBJ1-2; tentative D call: TRBD1 (6 bases). With 2 bases removed from V and 6 bases from J, the gap between germline ends came to 13 bases. The CDR3 spans 13 residues. Germline V CDR1 and CDR2: GTSNPN, SVGIG (reference sequence). As DNA, the CDR3 is TGTGCCTGGAGTTGGACAGTCAGCCATGGCTACACCTTC. Its translation is CAWSWTVSHGYTF.